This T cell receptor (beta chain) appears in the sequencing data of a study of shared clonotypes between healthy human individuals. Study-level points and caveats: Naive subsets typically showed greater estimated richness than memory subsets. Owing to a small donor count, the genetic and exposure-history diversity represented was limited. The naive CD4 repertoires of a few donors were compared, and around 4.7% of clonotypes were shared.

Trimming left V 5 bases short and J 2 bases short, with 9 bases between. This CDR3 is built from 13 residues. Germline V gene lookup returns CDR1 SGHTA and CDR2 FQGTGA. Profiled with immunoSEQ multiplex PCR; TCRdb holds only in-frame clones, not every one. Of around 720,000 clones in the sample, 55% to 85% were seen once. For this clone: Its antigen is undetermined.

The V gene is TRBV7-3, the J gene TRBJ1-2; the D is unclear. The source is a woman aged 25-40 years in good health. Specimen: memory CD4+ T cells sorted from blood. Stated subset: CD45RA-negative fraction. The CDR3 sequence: CASSPGPNYGYTF. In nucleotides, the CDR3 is TGTGCCAGCAGCCCCGGACCGAACTATGGCTACACCTTC.